This TCR beta chain was recorded in a study of CD8+ T cells in alopecia areata. Comments on this clone: Its antigen is not identified.

Overall study findings and caveats: Scalp clonality and expanded CD8+ clones among the top 100 showed significant decreases with tofacitinib.

Treatment of the sample: oral pan-JAK inhibitor, 5-10 mg twice daily. Alopecia areata patients provided lesional scalp punch biopsies and peripheral blood. RNA was isolated and reverse transcribed to cDNA, the sequencing template. The protocol was immunoSEQ multiplex PCR, while the TCRdb copy is restricted to in-frame clones and leaves out a portion. The sample yields about 110,000 clones, around 84% seen once. The CDR3 has 16 amino acids. The germline gives CDR1 LGHNA, CDR2 YSLEER. Between the trimmed V and J ends, which lost 0 bases and 6 bases, there was a span of 17 bases. The TCR was taken from a human donor with alopecia areata. The J gene is TRBJ1-1, the V gene TRBV4-3; TRBD1 is a possible D gene (5 bases). The sequences come from CD8+ T cells sorted from blood, collected at week 24, from a patient treated with tofacitinib. The CDR3 loop reads CASSQEEGRKGAEAFF. CDR3 sequence (DNA): TGCGCCAGCAGCCAAGAGGAGGGAAGGAAAGGGGCTGAAGCTTTCTTT.